The 15 T cell receptor beta chains below were found in one sample sequenced in a study of CD4+ T cells in melanoma (dated by TCRdb to the early 2020s). The library relied on the immunoSEQ multiplex PCR assay. This immuneACCESS table, as held by TCRdb, lists in-frame sequences with V and J called but not all clones. Of the missing ones, under half trace to an unresolved V gene in checked studies; the others have no known cause. The sample has about 10,000 clones on record, roughly two thirds of them singletons. Around 10% of the sample lies in the top ten. Material: cells from a culture (not recorded whether cultured in vitro). The source is a human donor with melanoma.

The V gene is TRBV20-1, the J gene TRBJ1-1; the D is unclear. Trimming stripped 7 bases from V and 2 bases from J, with 8 bases between. Germline CDR1 is DFQATT and CDR2 is SNEGSKA (reference sequence). The CDR3 extends over 11 amino acids. CDR3 DNA: TGCAGTGTCCCACTCAACACTGAAGCTTTCTTT. Protein sequence: CSVPLNTEAFF.

This chain connects TRBV30 to TRBJ1-2, with unresolved D. The CDR3 spans 12 residues. Germline lookup yields CDR1 GTSNPN and CDR2 SVGIG (reference sequence). The V and J ends lost 4 bases and 13 bases respectively, with 19 bases between them. CDR3: CAWTGFLDRATF. The CDR3 DNA sequence: TGTGCCTGGACGGGCTTCCTGGACCGTGCCACCTTC.

The J gene is TRBJ2-5, the V gene TRBV27, with 7 bases identical to TRBD1. Germline CDR1 MNHEY, CDR2 SMNVEV (reference sequence). The CDR3 spans 15 residues. Trimming took 4 bases from V and 2 from J; bases not matched to a gene: 7. CDR3 DNA: TGTGCCAGCAGTTCCGGTGACAGGGAACAAGAGACCCAGTACTTC. Translation: CASSSGDREQETQYF.

The chain's CDR3 is CASSEWVGGPTDTQYF. The CDR3 DNA reads as TGCGCCAGCAGTGAGTGGGTGGGGGGGCCGACAGATACGCAGTATTTT. This chain uses TRBV10-1 with TRBJ2-3; a possible D gene is TRBD2 (7 bases). V was clipped by 1 base and J by 3 bases, with 14 bases between them. Germline CDR1 WNHNN, CDR2 SYGVQD (reference sequence). This CDR3 is 16 amino acids long.

V is TRBV21-1 and J is TRBJ2-6; whether TRBD1, the table's D call, matches the DNA was not checked. TRBV21-1 is reported as a pseudogene. CDR3 length equals 20 residues. The CDR3 sequence is CASSKEGLRDRNPGANVLTF. CDR3 nucleotide sequence: TGTGCCAGCAGCAAAGAAGGGCTTCGAGACAGGAATCCAGGGGCCAACGTCCTGACTTTC.

V usage is TRBV4-2 and J usage is TRBJ2-2; D might be TRBD1 (6 bases). The CDR3 length is 15 residues. Per germline, CDR1 LGHNA and CDR2 YNFKEQ. V shed 4 bases and J shed 5 bases, with 14 bases lying between them. CDR3 nucleotides: TGTGCCAGCAGCCCCCAGGGGCAACGGACCGGGGAGCTGTTTTTT. This sequence encodes CASSPQGQRTGELFF.

This chain connects TRBV6-6 to TRBJ1-2; D is unclear. The CDR3 runs to 13 residues. In germline, CDR1 is MNHNY, CDR2 SVGAGI (reference sequence). Deletions cut 6 bases from V and 6 bases from J, with 14 bases between. CDR3 in amino acids: CASRYSRFDGYTF. The CDR3 nucleotides read TGTGCCAGCAGGTACAGTAGGTTCGATGGCTACACCTTC.

The chain is built from TRBV11-2 and TRBJ1-6; 9 positions match TRBD1. The CDR3 sequence is 17 residues long. CDR1 is SGHAT, CDR2 FQNNGV, per germline. The V gene end was trimmed by 5 bases and the J gene end by 1 base; junction bases not matched to a gene: 6. DNA for the CDR3: TGTGCCAGCAGCCCAGTGACAGGGGGTTCCTATAATTCACCCCTCCACTTT. Amino acids: CASSPVTGGSYNSPLHF.

The V and J genes are TRBV11-2 and TRBJ2-7; no clear D. CDR1 is SGHAT, CDR2 FQNNGV, per germline. The CDR3 contains 13 residues. The V and J ends lost 5 bases and 6 bases respectively, with 14 bases between them. CDR3 sequence reads: CASSGVGFAEQYF. For the CDR3, the DNA is TGTGCCAGCAGCGGGGTCGGATTTGCCGAGCAGTACTTC. The whole variable domain, remainder taken from reference TRBV11-2 and TRBJ2-7, is EAGVAQSPRYKIIEKRQSVAFWCNPISGHATLYWYQQILGQGPKLLIQFQNNGVVDDSQLPKDRFSAERLKGVDSTLKIQPAKLEDSAVYLCASSGVGFAEQYFGPGTRLTVT.

The J gene is TRBJ1-1, the V gene TRBV18; D gene unclear. V lost 4 bases and J lost 4, with 13 bases in between. CDR1 KGHSH and CDR2 LQKENI come from the germline V gene. The CDR3 runs to 14 residues. CDR3 nucleotide sequence: TGTGCCAGCTCACGTTCCTCTGAGGCCACTGAAGCTTTCTTT. Its protein is CASSRSSEATEAFF.

A few counts support this clone. The rearrangement joins TRBV4-1 to TRBJ1-6, with TRBD1 identical over 10 bases. The V segment lost 1 base and the J segment 7 bases; nucleotides outside the gene matches: 1. CDR3 length: 15 amino acids. CDR1 and CDR2 from the germline V gene are MGHRA and YSYEKL. The CDR3 DNA follows: TGCGCCAGCAGCCAAGGGGGACAGGGGAATTCACCCCTCCACTTT. Protein product: CASSQGGQGNSPLHF.

V gene TRBV2 combines with J gene TRBJ1-6; D ambiguous. Germline V gene lookup returns CDR1 SNHLY and CDR2 FYNNEI. The CDR3 contains 14 residues. Trimming left V 5 bases short and J 9 bases short, with 14 bases between. For the CDR3, the DNA is TGTGCCAGCAGTAAAACCAGAGGGAGTTCACCCCTCCACTTT. It encodes CASSKTRGSSPLHF. Variable domain in full (rest from reference TRBV2 and TRBJ1-6): EPEVTQTPSHQVTQMGQEVILRCVPISNHLYFYWYRQILGQKVEFLVSFYNNEISEKSEIFDDQFSVERPDGSNFTLKIRSTKLEDSAMYFCASSKTRGSSPLHFGNGTRLTVT.

Only a few counts were recorded for this clone. The chain couples TRBV19 to TRBJ1-2, with a possible D match to TRBD1 (6 bases). V was shortened by 10 bases and J by 2 bases, with 17 bases between the two germline ends. The CDR3 runs to 14 residues. Per germline, CDR1 LNHDA and CDR2 SQIVND (reference sequence). This CDR3 is CATHREGGNYGYTF. CDR3 in DNA: TGTGCCACACACAGGGAGGGCGGCAACTATGGCTACACCTTC.

This clone was counted once. This rearrangement joins TRBV19 to TRBJ1-2; a possible D gene is TRBD1 (5 bases). The germline CDR1 and CDR2 sequences are LNHDA and SQIVND (reference sequence). The CDR3 consists of 13 residues. Trimming took off 7 bases at V and 4 bases at J, with 13 bases between the two ends. The CDR3 spells CASNPGLGYGYTF. DNA of the CDR3: TGTGCCAGTAACCCAGGGCTCGGCTATGGCTACACCTTC.

The V gene is TRBV11-2, the J gene TRBJ1-4; TRBD1 agrees at 7 bases. CDR1 is SGHAT and CDR2 is FQNNGV in the germline V gene. This CDR3 has 16 amino acids. Trimming at V came to 3 bases and at J to 6 bases, leaving 10 bases not matched to a gene. The CDR3 spells CASSFQGRGRDEKLFF. The DNA of the CDR3 is TGTGCCAGCAGCTTCCAGGGGAGGGGGCGCGATGAAAAACTGTTTTTT.